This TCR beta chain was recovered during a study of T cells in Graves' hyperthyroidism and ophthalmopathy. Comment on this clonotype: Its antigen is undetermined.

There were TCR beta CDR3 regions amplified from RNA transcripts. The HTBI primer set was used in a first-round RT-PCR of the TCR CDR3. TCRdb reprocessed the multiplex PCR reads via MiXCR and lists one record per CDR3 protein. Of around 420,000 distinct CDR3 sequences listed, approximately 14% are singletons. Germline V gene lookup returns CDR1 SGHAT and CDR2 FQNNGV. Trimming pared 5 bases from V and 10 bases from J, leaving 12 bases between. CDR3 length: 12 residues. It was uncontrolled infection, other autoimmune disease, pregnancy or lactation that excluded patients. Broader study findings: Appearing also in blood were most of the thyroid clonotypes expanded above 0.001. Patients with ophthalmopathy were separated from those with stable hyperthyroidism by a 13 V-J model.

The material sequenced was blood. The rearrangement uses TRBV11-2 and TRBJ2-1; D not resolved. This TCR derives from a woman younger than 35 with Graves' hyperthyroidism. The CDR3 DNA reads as TGTGCCAGCAGCCCCGGCTTAGAGGAGCAGTTCTTC. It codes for CASSPGLEEQFF.